Below, 9 T cell receptor beta chains from the same sample are listed, as sequenced in a study of T cells after yellow fever vaccination. TCRdb recomputed calls from the 5' RACE reads with MiXCR, one row per CDR3 protein. The table lists roughly 340,000 distinct CDR3 sequences, 8.7% of them singletons, with approximately 19% in the top ten. The sequencing used PBMCs, collected on the day of the first yellow fever vaccination. Receptors were obtained from a man younger than 30 who received the YFV17D yellow fever vaccine.

In this sample, this clonotype turned up many times. The J gene is TRBJ1-2, the V gene TRBV7-6; no clear D. The CDR3 runs to 12 residues. The V end lost 1 base, the J end lost 6 bases, and 6 bases lay between the germline ends. Germline V lookup: CDR1 SGHVS, CDR2 FNYEAQ. As DNA, the CDR3 is TGTGCCAGCAGCTTAGATGGGGATGGCTACACCTTC. Translating gives CASSLDGDGYTF.

In this sample, this clonotype turned up a few times. V is TRBV18 and J is TRBJ1-6; D perhaps matches TRBD1 (6 bases). The V end lost 6 bases, the J end lost 4 bases, and 13 bases lay between the germline ends. CDR1 and CDR2 from the germline V gene are KGHSH and LQKENI. This CDR3 has 15 residues. CDR3 bases: TGTGCCAGCTCCCCCGGACAGCATTATAATTCACCCCTCCACTTT. This codes for CASSPGQHYNSPLHF.

This clonotype was seen a handful of times. J is TRBJ2-3 and V is TRBV28; 7 nucleotides agree with TRBD2. This CDR3 has 13 residues. From germline, CDR1 is MDHEN and CDR2 SYDVKM. V dropped 7 bases and J dropped 8; count of bases not matched to a gene: 9. The CDR3 nucleotides are TGTGCCAGCACGCGGGGGAACATTCGTACGCAGTATTTT. It encodes CASTRGNIRTQYF.

This clonotype appeared a few times. The rearrangement links TRBV7-9 to TRBJ1-6; a possible D gene is TRBD1 (5 bases). V lost 5 bases and J 4 bases, leaving 15 bases between the germline ends. The CDR3 consists of 16 residues. Germline values: CDR1 SEHNR, CDR2 FQNEAQ (reference sequence). CDR3 amino acids: CASSPQGGVYNSPLHF. Here the CDR3 DNA reads TGTGCCAGCAGCCCCCAGGGAGGAGTATATAATTCACCCCTCCACTTT. The whole variable domain, filled in from reference TRBV7-9 and TRBJ1-6, reads DTGVSQNPRHKITKRGQNVTFRCDPISEHNRLYWYRQTLGQGPEFLTYFQNEAQLEKSRLLSDRFSAERPKGSFSTLEIQRTEQGDSAMYLCASSPQGGVYNSPLHFGNGTRLTVT.

This clonotype turned up a few times. This chain links TRBV12-5 with TRBJ1-1, with 8 bases aligning to TRBD1. In germline, CDR1 is LGHNT, CDR2 FRNRAP. CDR3 size: 14 residues. V was pared by 5 bases and J by 4 bases, with 6 bases of the junction left unmatched. The CDR3 DNA sequence: TGTGCTAGTGGTCTCGGACAGGGCGGCACTGAAGCTTTCTTT. It is translated as CASGLGQGGTEAFF.

The genes are TRBV29-1 and TRBJ1-2; 8 nucleotides align to TRBD1. Germline V gene sequence: CDR1 SQVTM, CDR2 ANQGSEA. The CDR3 has 12 residues. Germline trimming cut 5 bases from V and 6 bases from J; bases unmatched to any gene: 5. CDR3 in amino acids: CSVSGGADGYTF. CDR3 bases: TGCAGCGTTTCAGGGGGCGCGGATGGCTACACCTTC.

The J gene is TRBJ2-3, the V gene TRBV20-1; D unresolved. Trimming removed 5 bases at V and 5 bases at J, with 8 bases between. This CDR3 has 11 amino acids. CDR1 is DFQATT and CDR2 is SNEGSKA in the germline V gene (reference sequence). The CDR3 nucleotides are TGCAGTGCTCCTTTCGGAGATACGCAGTATTTT. Its translation is CSAPFGDTQYF.

This clonotype appeared many times. V gene TRBV4-2 combines with J gene TRBJ2-7, with 8 bases aligning to TRBD2. J gave up 5 bases and V 1 base, and 10 bases lay outside the gene matches. The CDR3 length is 16 residues. The germline V gene has CDR1 LGHNA and CDR2 YNFKEQ. CDR3: CASSQGYPGGLDEQYF. The CDR3 DNA follows: TGTGCCAGCAGCCAAGGTTACCCGGGGGGGCTCGACGAGCAGTACTTC.

For the CDR3, the DNA is TGCAGTGCTAGAGCGAATAGCTTCGGCACAGATACGCAGTATTTT. Encoded protein: CSARANSFGTDTQYF. J is TRBJ2-3 and V is TRBV20-1; D is unresolved. Trimming pared 1 base from V and 1 base from J, leaving 12 bases between. The V gene's germline CDR1 is DFQATT and CDR2 SNEGSKA (reference sequence). The CDR3 has 15 residues.